The clone carrying this TCR beta chain was detected once. This sample was taken from a study of blood T cell repertoires in COVID-19. Study-level information: From T cells, B-cell-depleted T cells, or PBMCs came the material, which was cDNA or gDNA.

The V end was cut by 10 bases, the J end by 0 bases, with 13 bases between. This CDR3 is 14 amino acids long. CDR1 is LNHDA and CDR2 is SQIVND in the germline V gene (reference sequence). Original handling: Estimation of nucleated cell counts was performed using reference gene primer amplification. The method was immunoSEQ multiplex PCR; TCRdb's version includes in-frame clones alone and lacks a portion of them. The DNA gave D and trimming, while V, J and clone size come from that table. The sample has 130,000 or so clones; roughly 81% are singletons. Participant age was roughly 18 to 90 years, and participants resided in roughly 25 US areas. Clinical history reported by participants formed the basis on which cohorts were assigned.

The sequencing input was PBMCs or T cells enriched from blood (not recorded which). The sequence derives from a woman in her forties or fifties with acute COVID-19. The J gene is TRBJ1-5, the V gene TRBV19; tentative D call: TRBD1 (5 bases). CDR3 amino acids: CATGGGISNQPQHF. CDR3 coding DNA: TGTGCCACTGGGGGGGGAATTAGCAATCAGCCCCAGCATTTT.